These 3 T cell receptor beta chains originate from one sample sequenced in a study of T-cell reconstitution after alpha-beta-depleted transplantation in children. As it was prepared, the TCRbeta library received unique molecular identifiers. TCRdb recomputed calls from the PCR reads with MiXCR, one row per CDR3 protein. The repertoire holds roughly 590,000 distinct CDR3 sequences, with approximately 16% as singletons. This sample comprised PBMCs from the stem cell graft donor, obtained from the stem cell graft. These receptors were taken from a human donor who donated a stem cell graft to a child with acute myeloid leukemia.

The chain combines TRBV5-5 with TRBJ2-1; tentative D call: TRBD1 (5 bases). This CDR3 comprises 15 residues. The germline gives CDR1 SGHKS, CDR2 YYEKEE (reference sequence). Deletions cut 4 bases from V and 1 base from J, with 12 bases between. The chain's CDR3 is CASSLTDPSYNEQFF. CDR3 bases: TGTGCCAGCAGCCTGACAGACCCATCCTACAATGAGCAGTTCTTC.

This clonotype came up many times. The chain joins TRBV20-1 to TRBJ2-5, with a tentative D call TRBD2 (5 bases). Per the germline V gene, CDR1 is DFQATT and CDR2 is SNEGSKA (reference sequence). Trimming pared 2 bases from V and 5 bases from J, leaving 15 bases between. This CDR3 is 14 amino acids long. The CDR3 DNA sequence: TGCAGTGCTAGACGGTGGACTTTTCGGGAGACCCAGTACTTC. Amino acids: CSARRWTFRETQYF.

This clonotype was found many times. The V call is TRBV5-1, the J call TRBJ2-5, with unresolved D. CDR3 length: 17 residues. Trimming pared 0 bases from V and 3 bases from J, leaving 18 bases between. CDR1 and CDR2 from the germline V gene are SGHRS and YFSETQ. CDR3 coding DNA: TGCGCCAGCAGCTTGGGTATTCCGACGATTGGAGAAGAGACCCAGTACTTC. Translation gives CASSLGIPTIGEETQYF.